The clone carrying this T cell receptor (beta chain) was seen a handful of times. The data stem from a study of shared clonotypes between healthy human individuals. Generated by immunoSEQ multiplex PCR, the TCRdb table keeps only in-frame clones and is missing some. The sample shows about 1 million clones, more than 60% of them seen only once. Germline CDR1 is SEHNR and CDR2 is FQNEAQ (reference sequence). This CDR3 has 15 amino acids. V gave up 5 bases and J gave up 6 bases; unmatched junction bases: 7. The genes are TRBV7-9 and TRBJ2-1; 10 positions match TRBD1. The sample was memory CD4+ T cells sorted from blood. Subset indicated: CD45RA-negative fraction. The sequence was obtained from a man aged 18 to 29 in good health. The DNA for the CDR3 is TGTGCCAGCAGCCCGGGACAGGGGCAAATCAATGAGCAGTTCTTC. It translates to CASSPGQGQINEQFF.